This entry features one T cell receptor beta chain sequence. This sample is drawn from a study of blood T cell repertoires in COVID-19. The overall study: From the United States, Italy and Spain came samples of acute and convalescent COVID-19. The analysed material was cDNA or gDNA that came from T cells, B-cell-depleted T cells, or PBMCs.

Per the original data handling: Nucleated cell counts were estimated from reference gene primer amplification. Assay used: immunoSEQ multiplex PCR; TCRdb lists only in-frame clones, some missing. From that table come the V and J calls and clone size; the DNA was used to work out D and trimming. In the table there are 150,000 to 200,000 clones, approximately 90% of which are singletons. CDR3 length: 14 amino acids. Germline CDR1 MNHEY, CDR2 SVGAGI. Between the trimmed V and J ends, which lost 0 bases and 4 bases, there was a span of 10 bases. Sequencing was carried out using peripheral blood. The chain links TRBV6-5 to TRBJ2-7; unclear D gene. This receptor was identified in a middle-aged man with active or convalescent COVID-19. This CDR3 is CASSYSPNAYEQYF. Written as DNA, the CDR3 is TGTGCCAGCAGTTACTCCCCGAATGCGTACGAGCAGTACTTC.